What follows are 22 T cell receptor beta chains derived from one specimen sequenced in a study of a mutant IDH1 vaccine in newly diagnosed glioma. These receptors lack a known antigen. The repertoire was sequenced with immunoSEQ multiplex PCR; TCRdb's copy has only in-frame clones and lacks some. The sample comprises 25,000 or so clones, around 80% of which are singletons, and roughly 6.6% rests with the top ten. Time point indicated: week 5, during vaccination. The content of each vaccine dose was 300 ug of mutant IDH1 20-mer peptide, and topical imiquimod accompanied it. The sample in question was PBMCs, obtained from a glioma patient whose treatment included an IDH1 peptide vaccine. The receptor source for this set is a middle-aged man with glioma. Some clones in this sample may be carry-over from other donors' samples.

Only one count was recorded for this clone. The chain combines TRBV10-3 with TRBJ2-3; the match to TRBD2 covers 8 bases. Germline values: CDR1 ENHRY, CDR2 SYGVKD. CDR3 length equals 16 residues. V lost 7 bases to trimming and J lost 8 bases; unmatched junction nucleotides: 17. DNA of the CDR3: TGTGCCATCAACGATTTGGCGGGGGGTGATGGCGGTACGCAGTATTTT. It translates to CAINDLAGGDGGTQYF.

The chain employs TRBV11-2 and TRBJ2-7, with D maybe TRBD2 (6 bases). In germline, CDR1 is SGHAT, CDR2 FQNNGV. Trimming took 3 bases from V and 7 from J, leaving 19 bases between them. The CDR3 is 15 amino acids. The CDR3 DNA sequence: TGTGCCAGCAGCTTCGTGCGGAGCCCCGGGGGTGAGCAGTACTTC. Amino acids: CASSFVRSPGGEQYF.

This chain links TRBV11-2 with TRBJ1-5; weak D call: TRBD1 (6 bases). Trimming took off 5 bases at V and 2 bases at J, with 10 bases between the two ends. The V gene's germline CDR1 is SGHAT and CDR2 FQNNGV. This CDR3 comprises 14 residues. The CDR3 DNA sequence: TGTGCCAGCAGCGTAGCAGGGGGCAATCAGCCCCAGCATTTT. It yields the protein CASSVAGGNQPQHF.

V is TRBV10-3 and J is TRBJ2-7, with D possibly matching TRBD2 (5 bases). CDR3 length equals 16 residues. The V gene lost 2 bases and the J gene lost 5 bases, with 19 bases spanning the gap. Germline V lookup: CDR1 ENHRY, CDR2 SYGVKD. Here the CDR3 reads CAISEPAWGDTDEQYF. As DNA, the CDR3 is TGTGCCATCAGTGAGCCCGCCTGGGGAGACACCGACGAGCAGTACTTC.

CDR3 protein: CASSSIGTGGADTQYF. Written as DNA, the CDR3 is TGCGCCAGCAGCTCCATCGGGACAGGGGGGGCAGATACGCAGTATTTT. This rearrangement joins TRBV5-1 to TRBJ2-3; TRBD1 matches 11 bases. The germline CDR1 and CDR2 sequences are SGHRS and YFSETQ. The V gene end was trimmed by 3 bases and the J gene end by 4 bases; junction bases not matched to a gene: 7. This CDR3 contains 16 residues.

The rearrangement joins TRBV6-5 to TRBJ2-7, with 11 bases identical to TRBD1. The V gene's germline CDR1 is MNHEY and CDR2 SVGAGI. The trim removed 7 bases at V and 2 bases at J, leaving 7 bases unmatched. The CDR3 has 15 residues. CDR3 in amino acids: CASKDPGQGAYEQYF. The CDR3 region has the DNA TGTGCCAGCAAAGATCCGGGACAGGGGGCCTACGAGCAGTACTTC.

The chain is built from TRBV6-5 and TRBJ1-2, with TRBD1 matching 7 bases. CDR1 is MNHEY, CDR2 SVGAGI, per germline. With 7 bases clipped from V and 6 bases from J, the junction kept 8 bases outside the gene matches. The CDR3 extends over 13 amino acids. Here the CDR3 DNA reads TGTGCCAGCACAGGGGGAGGTTGGAATGGCTACACCTTC. Translation gives CASTGGGWNGYTF.

This clone was observed a few times. The same CDR3 also results from other DNA sequences found in this sample. The chain uses TRBV7-2 and TRBJ1-1; D is unresolved. The V end was cut by 3 bases, the J end by 1 base, with 6 bases between. Per the germline V gene, CDR1 is SGHTA and CDR2 is FQGNSA. The CDR3 is 13 residues long. Here the CDR3 DNA reads TGTGCCAGCAGCTTTTCCCCGAACACTGAAGCTTTCTTT. This gives the protein CASSFSPNTEAFF.

The V call is TRBV7-9, the J call TRBJ1-4, with D maybe TRBD1 (5 bases). Per germline, CDR1 SEHNR and CDR2 FQNEAQ (reference sequence). This CDR3 region has 15 residues. Trimming took 5 bases from V and 7 from J, leaving 17 bases between them. CDR3 loop: CASSPPGGTGEKLFF. The CDR3 DNA reads TGTGCCAGCAGCCCCCCGGGGGGAACGGGTGAAAAACTGTTTTTT.

V is TRBV20-1 and J is TRBJ1-1; D is perhaps TRBD1 (5 bases). CDR3 size: 10 residues. Germline values: CDR1 DFQATT, CDR2 SNEGSKA (reference sequence). Trimming shortened V by 6 bases and J by 7 bases, and 9 bases separated the two germline ends. In DNA, the CDR3 is TGCAGTGCCGCTACAGGTGAAGCTTTCTTT. It is translated as CSAATGEAFF.

This chain connects TRBV4-2 to TRBJ2-1, with TRBD2 matching 8 bases. CDR3 length: 17 amino acids. The J segment lost 5 bases and the V segment lost 3 bases, leaving 12 bases of the junction unmatched. Germline V CDR1 and CDR2: LGHNA, YNFKEQ. The CDR3 reads CASSQSGSGGHHNEQFF. CDR3 DNA: TGTGCCAGCAGCCAGTCCGGGAGCGGGGGCCACCACAATGAGCAGTTCTTC.

This chain joins TRBV5-1 and TRBJ2-2; 9 positions match TRBD2. The J segment lost 5 bases and the V segment lost 7 bases, leaving 6 bases of the junction unmatched. CDR1 is SGHRS, CDR2 YFSETQ, per germline. The CDR3 has 14 residues. CDR3 bases: TGCGCCAGCCGGCGGGGGGGCGAGACCGGGGAGCTGTTTTTT. This gives the protein CASRRGGETGELFF.

The rearrangement joins TRBV30 to TRBJ2-3; 7 positions agree with TRBD2. Looked up from germline, CDR1 is GTSNPN and CDR2 is SVGIG (reference sequence). V lost 5 bases to trimming and J lost 5 bases; unmatched junction nucleotides: 4. The CDR3 sequence is 12 residues long. Here the CDR3 reads CAWAGRVDTQYF. The CDR3 DNA reads as TGTGCCTGGGCTGGGAGGGTAGATACGCAGTATTTT.

The chain recombines TRBV15 with TRBJ2-4; 10 positions agree with TRBD1. Losses at the gene ends were 1 base for V and 3 bases for J; bases not matched to a gene: 3. CDR1 is LNHNV and CDR2 is YYDKDF in the germline V gene (reference sequence). The CDR3 contains 16 residues. The CDR3 sequence: CATSRGQGAFKNIQYF. Here the CDR3 DNA reads TGTGCCACCAGCAGAGGACAGGGGGCCTTCAAAAACATTCAGTACTTC.

The sample holds one count of this clone. The rearrangement links TRBV5-1 to TRBJ2-5; 12 positions agree with TRBD2. Trimming cost V 3 bases and J 5 bases; bases outside gene matches: 11. The CDR3 has 17 amino acids. Germline V gives CDR1 SGHRS, CDR2 YFSETQ. In nucleotides, the CDR3 is TGCGCCAGCAGCTCGGGGAGTCTAGCGGGGGGGACTGAGACCCAGTACTTC. Its protein is CASSSGSLAGGTETQYF.

This clone showed up just a few times. In DNA form, the CDR3 reads TGCGCCAGCAGCGCGGCACAGCTAATTAACTATGGCTACACCTTC. It translates to CASSAAQLINYGYTF. V is TRBV5-1 and J is TRBJ1-2, with D hard to call. The germline V gene has CDR1 SGHRS and CDR2 YFSETQ. The ends were cut back, 4 bases at V and 1 base at J, with 14 bases in the middle. The CDR3 runs to 15 residues.

J is TRBJ1-5 and V is TRBV6-6, with a tentative D call TRBD1 (6 bases). CDR1 is MNHNY and CDR2 is SVGAGI in the germline V gene (reference sequence). The CDR3 loop spans 15 amino acids. V lost 6 bases to trimming and J lost 0 bases, with 12 bases between them. The CDR3 DNA follows: TGTGCCAGCAGAGGGGGGGATTATAGCAATCAGCCCCAGCATTTT. Translation: CASRGGDYSNQPQHF.

The V call is TRBV21-1, the J call TRBJ2-5; TRBD2, as called in the table, went unchecked against the DNA. TRBV21-1 is a recognized pseudogene. The CDR3 has 15 residues. The CDR3 is CASSKILGVQETQYF. In DNA, the CDR3 is TGTGCCAGCAGCAAAATCCTGGGAGTCCAAGAGACCCAGTACTTC.

The rearrangement uses TRBV9 and TRBJ2-7; 9 bases agree with TRBD2. Unmatched junction bases numbered 7, after V lost 3 bases and J lost 0 bases. Germline CDR1 SGDLS, CDR2 YYNGEE. This CDR3 has 16 amino acids. The CDR3 DNA reads TGTGCCAGCAGCGCTATGGCGCGGGGGGGCTCCTACGAGCAGTACTTC. Its protein product is CASSAMARGGSYEQYF.

The chain recombines TRBV28 with TRBJ1-1; possibly TRBD1 for D (5 bases). Trimming took 3 bases from V and 0 from J, leaving 8 bases between them. Germline V CDR1 and CDR2: MDHEN, SYDVKM. The CDR3 covers 14 residues. The CDR3 DNA is TGTGCCAGCAGTTTGGGGGATCTGAACACTGAAGCTTTCTTT. It translates to CASSLGDLNTEAFF.

This sequence joins TRBV9 and TRBJ2-5; 9 nucleotides align to TRBD1. This CDR3 is built from 14 residues. Germline V gene sequence: CDR1 SGDLS, CDR2 YYNGEE. J gave up 5 bases and V 2 bases, and 4 bases lay outside the gene matches. The CDR3 loop is CASSVGTGWETQYF. CDR3 DNA sequence: TGTGCCAGCAGCGTCGGGACAGGGTGGGAGACCCAGTACTTC. Full variable domain (missing parts from reference TRBV9 and TRBJ2-5): DSGVTQTPKHLITATGQRVTLRCSPRSGDLSVYWYQQSLDQGLQFLIQYYNGEERAKGNILERFSAQQFPDLHSELNLSSLELGDSALYFCASSVGTGWETQYFGPGTRLLVL.

The rearrangement joins TRBV6-6 to TRBJ2-5, with D unclear. The DNA matches TRBJ2-7 better at its end, which makes the J call doubtful. In germline, CDR1 is MNHNY, CDR2 SVGAGI (reference sequence). The CDR3 totals 13 residues. The CDR3 coding sequence is TGTGCCAGCAGTTACTCTCCCCACTACGAGCAGTACTTC. Residues: CASSYSPHYEQYF.